This is a list of T cell receptor beta chains from one sample in a study of blood T cell repertoires in COVID-19. Assay used: immunoSEQ multiplex PCR; TCRdb lists only in-frame clones, some missing. The sample has under 250,000 clones, about nine tenths seen once. Sequenced input: peripheral blood. The receptors come from a man in his forties or fifties with COVID-19, enrolled during active disease. The CDR3 runs from the conserved cysteine through the conserved F or W. The order of the fields is D gene, V gene, clone size, J gene, CDR3 DNA, CDR3 protein. D genes are given only for firm matches. The size field is filled for only some rows; it gives once, few, many or a size class.

d_gene: TRBD1; v_gene: TRBV12-5; abundance: once; j_gene: TRBJ2-2; CDR3nt: TGTGCTAGTGTTGGTAGGGGGCACACCGGGGAGCTGTTTTTT; CDR3aa: CASVGRGHTGELFF
d_gene: .; v_gene: TRBV7-2; abundance: .; j_gene: TRBJ1-2; CDR3nt: TGTGCCAGCAGCCCCGAGCCCGCCACCGGCTACACCTTC; CDR3aa: CASSPEPATGYTF
d_gene: TRBD1; v_gene: TRBV3-1/TRBV3-2; abundance: .; j_gene: TRBJ1-3; CDR3nt: TGTGCCAGCAGCCTCGGGACAGATTCTGGAAACACCATATATTTT; CDR3aa: CASSLGTDSGNTIYF
d_gene: .; v_gene: TRBV6-1; abundance: once; j_gene: TRBJ1-6; CDR3nt: TGCGCCAGCAGTGATCCCTCGGCAGGGTCCCTTTCACCCCTCCACTTT; CDR3aa: CASSDPSAGSLSPLHF
d_gene: .; v_gene: TRBV7-3; abundance: .; j_gene: TRBJ1-1; CDR3nt: TGTGCCAGCAGCTCACAGGGATACACTGAAGCTTTCTTT; CDR3aa: CASSSQGYTEAFF
d_gene: .; v_gene: TRBV6-5; abundance: .; j_gene: TRBJ1-2; CDR3nt: TGTGCCAGCACGGGGACACCAGGGTCACTCTATGGCTACACCTTC; CDR3aa: CASTGTPGSLYGYTF
d_gene: .; v_gene: TRBV18; abundance: .; j_gene: TRBJ2-2; CDR3nt: TGTGCCAGCTCCCCGAGGCCTATGAACACCGGGGAGCTGTTTTTT; CDR3aa: CASSPRPMNTGELFF
d_gene: .; v_gene: TRBV7-2; abundance: once; j_gene: TRBJ1-5; CDR3nt: TGTGCCAGCAGCTTAGTGCAGGTTGGCAATCAGCCCCAGCATTTT; CDR3aa: CASSLVQVGNQPQHF
d_gene: .; v_gene: TRBV3-1/TRBV3-2; abundance: .; j_gene: TRBJ1-4; CDR3nt: TGTGCCAGCAGCTCGGGACAACTGAATGAAAAACTGTTTTTT; CDR3aa: CASSSGQLNEKLFF
d_gene: .; v_gene: TRBV5-1; abundance: .; j_gene: TRBJ2-5; CDR3nt: TGCGCCAGCAGCTTGGCCAGGGGCCAAGAGACCCAGTACTTC; CDR3aa: CASSLARGQETQYF
d_gene: TRBD2; v_gene: TRBV28; abundance: once; j_gene: TRBJ2-7; CDR3nt: TGTGCCAGCAGGGGGGAACCGGGACTAGCGGGAGGGCGACCCTACGAGCAGTACTTC; CDR3aa: CASRGEPGLAGGRPYEQYF
d_gene: .; v_gene: TRBV6-5; abundance: .; j_gene: TRBJ2-3; CDR3nt: TGTGCCAGCAGTTATCGTCGAGACACAGATACGCAGTATTTT; CDR3aa: CASSYRRDTDTQYF
d_gene: TRBD2; v_gene: TRBV19; abundance: once; j_gene: TRBJ2-3; CDR3nt: TGTGCCAGTAGTATAGCACTAGCGGGAGGGCCAGAGTATTTT; CDR3aa: CASSIALAGGPEYF
d_gene: TRBD2; v_gene: TRBV5-5; abundance: .; j_gene: TRBJ2-1; CDR3nt: TGTGCCAGCAGCCCGACTAGCGGGAGGTCCAATGAGCAGTTCTTC; CDR3aa: CASSPTSGRSNEQFF
d_gene: .; v_gene: TRBV18; abundance: .; j_gene: TRBJ2-2; CDR3nt: TGTGCCAGCTCACACCCCCCGGGGGCGAACACCGGGGAGCTGTTTTTT; CDR3aa: CASSHPPGANTGELFF
d_gene: .; v_gene: TRBV7-8; abundance: .; j_gene: TRBJ1-5; CDR3nt: TGTGCCAGCAGCTTAGTGGGCATTCAGCCCCAGCATTTT; CDR3aa: CASSLVGIQPQHF
d_gene: TRBD1; v_gene: TRBV6-5; abundance: .; j_gene: TRBJ1-5; CDR3nt: TGTGCCAGCACCCGGGGACAGGGCCTCAATCAGCCCCAGCATTTT; CDR3aa: CASTRGQGLNQPQHF